Detailed here is one T cell receptor (beta chain). The antigen is unknown. The sample originates from a study of cytomegalovirus exposure and HLA in healthy donors. Across the whole study: Among the roughly 400 genotyped donors, 65% to 90% were placed in the Caucasian-associated ancestry cluster.

Amplification used 60 Vbeta primers and 13 Jbeta primers. In the original workflow: Later analysis identified tens of millions of unique TCR beta chains, 9 million to 13 million shared. Some clones are missing from TCRdb's copy, which holds only in-frame ones; the method was immunoSEQ multiplex PCR. The V and J calls and the clone size are those of that table, but D and trimming were determined from the DNA. The sample holds around 150,000 clones, approximately 81% seen once. The study's findings and limits: Trimming of TCR beta V- and J-genes showed a link, identified in a later analysis, to a missense DCLRE1C variant. A later analysis linked around 15,000 TCR beta sequences to HLA alleles at 0.05 false discovery rate.

The CDR3 is 13 residues long. The germline gives CDR1 GTSNPN, CDR2 SVGIG (reference sequence). The V and J ends lost 3 bases and 8 bases, in that order; junction bases with no gene match: 7. The chain has TRBV30 and TRBJ1-2; 9 bases fit TRBD1. The sequence derives from a man between 18 and 35 years old in good health and CMV-seropositive. The sample was PBMCs. DNA for the CDR3: TGTGCCTGGAGAGAACAGGGGGCGGGGGGCTACACCTTC. Its translation: CAWREQGAGGYTF.